One sample yielded the 20 T cell receptor beta chains listed below, sequenced in a study of Ad26.COV2.S vaccination and SARS-CoV-2 variants. Treatment reported: some 20 received Ad26.COV2.S at low or high dose, single or two shots; roughly five received placebo; per-sample allocation not given. Vaccine and placebo recipients were sampled on day 63 after the first injection. Sequenced by immunoSEQ multiplex PCR; TCRdb stores in-frame clones only, minus some. In the table there are around 320,000 clones, about 85% of which are singletons. Sequenced here: peripheral blood, sampled in a trial of Ad26.COV2.S vaccine versus placebo. Receptors originate from a person between 18 and 60 years old who received the Ad26.COV2.S COVID-19 vaccine or a placebo.

This clone was observed a few times. The rearrangement joins TRBV6-5 to TRBJ2-7; a weak D match, TRBD2 (6 bases). The CDR3 has 14 amino acids. CDR1 is MNHEY and CDR2 is SVGAGI in the germline V gene. Trimming removed 4 bases at V and 1 base at J, with 11 bases between. The CDR3 bases are TGTGCCAGCAGTTCGTGGGGGGAATCCTACGAGCAGTACTTC. Translating gives CASSSWGESYEQYF.

V usage is TRBV7-7 and J usage is TRBJ2-3; possibly TRBD1 or TRBD2 for D (5 bases each). Germline CDR1 and CDR2: SSHAT and FNYEAQ (reference sequence). V was shortened by 5 bases and J by 0 bases, with 6 bases between the two germline ends. This CDR3 comprises 13 residues. The CDR3 coding sequence is TGTGCCAGCAGCGGGGGAAGCACAGATACGCAGTATTTT. Translation: CASSGGSTDTQYF.

V usage is TRBV4-2 and J usage is TRBJ2-1; 8 nucleotides agree with TRBD1. The CDR3 is made up of 14 amino acids. Germline CDR1 and CDR2: LGHNA and YNFKEQ. J gave up 9 bases and V 5 bases, and 9 bases lay outside the gene matches. CDR3 DNA: TGTGCCAGCAGCGACATCACAGGGGGTCGTGAGCAGTTCTTC. Protein product: CASSDITGGREQFF.

The V and J genes are TRBV6-4 and TRBJ2-3; a weak D match, TRBD2 (6 bases). In germline, CDR1 is MRHNA, CDR2 SNTAGT. The ends were cut back, 5 bases at V and 2 bases at J, with 11 bases in the middle. CDR3 length: 14 amino acids. As DNA, the CDR3 is TGTGCCAGCAGTCGAAGGACTACCACAGATACGCAGTATTTT. Encoded protein: CASSRRTTTDTQYF.

In its sample, this clone was seen once. The chain uses TRBV27 and TRBJ2-1; D is tentatively TRBD1 or TRBD2 (6 bases each). Germline CDR1 is MNHEY and CDR2 is SMNVEV (reference sequence). CDR3 length: 13 amino acids. V dropped 8 bases and J dropped 7 bases, with 15 bases sitting between them. Here the CDR3 reads CASGLGGGNEQFF. The CDR3 DNA reads as TGTGCCAGCGGCTTAGGAGGGGGGAATGAGCAGTTCTTC.

In the case of this clone: This sample also contains other DNA sequences that code for the same CDR3. The chain employs TRBV3-1 (or the pseudogene TRBV3-2) and TRBJ1-4; a weak D match, TRBD1 (5 bases). Germline-derived CDR1 and CDR2 are LGHDT and YNNKEL (reference sequence). V gave up 3 bases and J gave up 8 bases, with 16 bases separating them. The CDR3 totals 15 residues. CDR3 sequence reads: CASSQDTGLREKLFF. The CDR3 DNA reads TGTGCCAGCAGCCAGGATACAGGATTACGGGAAAAACTGTTTTTT.

The J gene is TRBJ2-1, the V gene TRBV6-1; 10 bases are a match to TRBD2. Germline loops: CDR1 MNHNS, CDR2 SASEGT. This CDR3 region has 15 residues. V dropped 0 bases and J dropped 6; count of bases not matched to a gene: 2. The CDR3, as DNA: TGTGCCAGCAGTGAAGCAGGGACTAGCGCCAATGAGCAGTTCTTC. This codes for CASSEAGTSANEQFF.

A single count supports this clone. The gene calls are TRBV27 and TRBJ2-2; 9 nucleotides agree with TRBD2. J lost 7 bases, V lost 6 bases, and 12 bases had no gene match. The CDR3 totals 16 residues. Germline values: CDR1 MNHEY, CDR2 SMNVEV (reference sequence). CDR3 protein: CASRTPGGGALGELFF. The DNA of the CDR3 is TGTGCCAGCAGGACCCCTGGCGGGGGGGCTCTCGGGGAGCTGTTTTTT.

The chain links TRBV2 to TRBJ1-3, with D hard to call. The CDR3 sequence is 12 residues long. Germline CDR1 SNHLY, CDR2 FYNNEI. Trimming took off 6 bases at V and 5 bases at J, with 8 bases between the two ends. The CDR3 DNA sequence: TGTGCCAGCAGCACGGACCGAAACACCATATATTTT. This translates into CASSTDRNTIYF.

Here the CDR3 reads CASSVDGGWNRERKLFF. CDR3 bases: TGTGCCAGCAGCGTAGATGGGGGGTGGAACAGGGAGAGAAAACTGTTTTTT. The gene calls are TRBV9 and TRBJ1-4; the D gene is possibly TRBD1 (6 bases). Germline V CDR1 and CDR2: SGDLS, YYNGEE. The CDR3 spans 17 residues. V was pared by 0 bases and J by 10 bases, with 22 bases between.

The chain is built from TRBV27 and TRBJ2-2; 9 nucleotides agree with TRBD2. The trim removed 2 bases at V and 5 bases at J, leaving 12 bases unmatched. CDR3 length: 18 amino acids. Germline V gene sequence: CDR1 MNHEY, CDR2 SMNVEV (reference sequence). The CDR3 reads CASSLTLDRAGGTGELFF. CDR3 bases: TGTGCCAGCAGTTTAACCCTCGATAGAGCGGGGGGTACCGGGGAGCTGTTTTTT.

This clone occurred once. V usage is TRBV6-6 and J usage is TRBJ1-6; 7 bases map to TRBD1. V lost 5 bases to trimming and J lost 2 bases; unmatched junction nucleotides: 15. CDR1 and CDR2 from the germline V gene are MNHNY and SVGAGI (reference sequence). This CDR3 has 19 residues. CDR3 in DNA: TGTGCCAGCAGTCCTCTTATAGGGGGCACTAGTACCTATAATTCACCCCTCCACTTT. Protein: CASSPLIGGTSTYNSPLHF.

The rearrangement uses TRBV12-5 and TRBJ1-2; TRBD1 aligns across 8 bases. The trim removed 9 bases at V and 0 bases at J, leaving 15 bases unmatched. The germline CDR1 and CDR2 sequences are LGHNT and FRNRAP. The CDR3 extends over 17 amino acids. CDR3 region: CARALIPGQDPNYGYTF. The DNA for the CDR3 is TGTGCTAGGGCCCTTATTCCGGGACAGGATCCTAACTATGGCTACACCTTC.

The V call is TRBV11-3, the J call TRBJ2-2, with 13 bases lining up with TRBD2. The CDR3 consists of 20 residues. V lost 3 bases and J lost 2; bases outside the gene matches: 12. Germline assignment: CDR1 SGHNT and CDR2 YENEEA. Here the CDR3 reads CASSLTWLLAGGLNTGELFF. The CDR3 DNA sequence: TGTGCCAGCAGCTTGACCTGGCTACTAGCGGGGGGGCTTAACACCGGGGAGCTGTTTTTT.

The V call is TRBV6-5, the J call TRBJ1-5; 7 bases are shared with TRBD1. The germline V gene has CDR1 MNHEY and CDR2 SVGAGI. This CDR3 is built from 15 residues. V trimming: 6 bases; J trimming: 3 bases; junction bases outside the gene matches: 8. The CDR3 loop is CASSQIRGVNQPQHF. For the CDR3, the DNA is TGTGCCAGCAGCCAAATCAGGGGGGTCAATCAGCCCCAGCATTTT.

The chain employs TRBV11-2 and TRBJ1-2; 7 nucleotides match TRBD1. This CDR3 is built from 19 residues. CDR1 and CDR2 from the germline V gene are SGHAT and FQNNGV. Trimming at V came to 4 bases and at J to 5 bases, leaving 22 bases not matched to a gene. CDR3 amino acids: CASSSSFLTGRFSWYGYTF. The CDR3 DNA is TGTGCCAGCAGCTCAAGTTTCCTGACAGGGAGGTTTTCGTGGTATGGCTACACCTTC. Looking up the rest from reference TRBV11-2 and TRBJ1-2 gives the full variable domain: EAGVAQSPRYKIIEKRQSVAFWCNPISGHATLYWYQQILGQGPKLLIQFQNNGVVDDSQLPKDRFSAERLKGVDSTLKIQPAKLEDSAVYLCASSSSFLTGRFSWYGYTFGSGTRLTVV.

The chain carries TRBV3-1 (or the pseudogene TRBV3-2) and TRBJ1-2; D is perhaps TRBD1 (6 bases). V was clipped by 0 bases and J by 2 bases, with 16 bases between them. The germline CDR1 and CDR2 sequences are LGHDT and YNNKEL (reference sequence). The CDR3 sequence is 17 residues long. This CDR3 is CASSQERWTATNYGYTF. DNA for the CDR3: TGTGCCAGCAGCCAAGAACGTTGGACAGCGACCAACTATGGCTACACCTTC.

The V gene is TRBV11-3, the J gene TRBJ1-1; D is unresolved. This CDR3 is 13 amino acids long. Germline V lookup: CDR1 SGHNT, CDR2 YENEEA. V lost 5 bases, J lost 4 bases, and 11 bases lay in between. The CDR3 is CASSQARSTEAFF. CDR3 bases: TGTGCCAGCAGCCAAGCGAGGAGCACTGAAGCTTTCTTT.

The V and J genes are TRBV28 and TRBJ2-2, with D possibly matching TRBD1 (6 bases). Per germline, CDR1 MDHEN and CDR2 SYDVKM. This CDR3 is 13 amino acids long. Trimming left V 3 bases short and J 5 bases short, with 7 bases between. The CDR3 protein is CASSFRGTGELFF. For the CDR3, the DNA is TGTGCCAGCAGTTTCAGGGGAACCGGGGAGCTGTTTTTT.

This chain uses TRBV9 with TRBJ2-7; D is perhaps TRBD1 (6 bases). Germline V gene data show CDR1 as SGDLS and CDR2 as YYNGEE. The CDR3 sequence is 15 residues long. Between the trimmed V and J ends, which lost 0 bases and 2 bases, there was a span of 12 bases. Written as DNA, the CDR3 is TGTGCCAGCAGCGTAGATCAGACAGGAACCTACGAGCAGTACTTC. Translated: CASSVDQTGTYEQYF.